Listed below are T cell receptor beta chains from one sample, sequenced in a study of identical twins. TCRdb called the 5' RACE reads again in MiXCR, with one record for every CDR3 protein. The data contain a few hundred thousand distinct CDR3 sequences, less than 9.5% of them seen just once; the ten biggest clones take up roughly 7%. Another study also made use of these data, one on yellow fever vaccine responses in identical twins.

The source material was CD8+ T cells sorted from blood. Every receptor here comes from a woman younger than 30 in good health. Each CDR3 is given with its conserved first and last residue. A D gene is named only where the DNA matches it firmly. Some rows have no size entry. The others give once, few or many, or a class for an expanded clone.

j_gene,d_gene,abundance,v_gene,CDR3aa,CDR3nt
TRBJ2-1,.,few,TRBV3-1,CASCQEGARNPNNEQFF,TGTGCCAGCTGCCAGGAGGGGGCAAGGAACCCCAACAATGAGCAGTTCTTC
TRBJ2-2,.,many,TRBV28,CASSLSRENTGELFF,TGTGCCAGCAGTTTGTCTCGGGAGAACACCGGGGAGCTGTTTTTT
TRBJ2-1,.,many,TRBV4-1,CASSQVSGSGNEQFF,TGCGCCAGCAGCCAAGTTTCCGGGTCGGGCAATGAGCAGTTCTTC
TRBJ2-5,.,.,TRBV5-4,CASSVAPSGLGSPSPYQETQYF,TGTGCCAGCAGCGTCGCCCCTTCTGGCCTAGGGAGCCCAAGCCCGTACCAAGAGACCCAGTACTTC
TRBJ2-1,.,many,TRBV6-4,CASSDSTGGGHDEQFF,TGTGCCAGCAGTGACTCGACGGGGGGCGGTCACGATGAGCAGTTCTTC
TRBJ2-1,.,many,TRBV12-3/TRBV12-4,CASSPTGLPNEQFF,TGTGCCAGCAGCCCAACCGGACTTCCCAATGAGCAGTTCTTC
TRBJ1-2,TRBD1,few,TRBV12-3/TRBV12-4,CASSLGTGLSGYTF,TGTGCCAGCAGTTTAGGGACAGGTCTCTCGGGCTACACCTTC
TRBJ2-7,TRBD1,many,TRBV5-1,CASSAGTGGVDEQYF,TGCGCCAGCAGCGCAGGGACAGGGGGCGTCGACGAGCAGTACTTC
TRBJ2-7,TRBD2,.,TRBV5-1,CASSSASGRAKHEQYF,TGCGCCAGCAGCTCGGCCAGCGGGAGGGCCAAACACGAGCAGTACTTC
TRBJ2-7,TRBD2,few,TRBV19,CASSHHRDYPSREQYF,TGTGCCAGTAGCCACCATCGGGACTATCCTTCACGAGAGCAGTACTTC
TRBJ2-1,.,.,TRBV24-1,CATSDFSGLGPWEQFF,TGTGCCACCAGTGATTTCAGCGGCCTAGGCCCGTGGGAGCAGTTCTTC
TRBJ1-1,.,.,TRBV20-1,CSARDRGSPSPEAFF,TGCAGTGCTAGAGATCGCGGCAGCCCGTCACCCGAAGCTTTCTTT
TRBJ2-1,TRBD1,.,TRBV20-1,CSASGTGENNEQFF,TGCAGTGCTAGTGGGACAGGGGAAAACAATGAGCAGTTCTTC
TRBJ1-4,.,few,TRBV7-6,CASSLRAATNEKLFF,TGTGCCAGCAGCTTAAGGGCAGCAACTAATGAAAAACTGTTTTTT
TRBJ2-7,.,many,TRBV28,CASSEGVASSYEQYF,TGTGCCAGCAGTGAAGGGGTCGCTAGCTCCTACGAGCAGTACTTC
TRBJ2-5,TRBD2,.,TRBV6-2/TRBV6-3,CASSPTMASGETQYF,TGTGCCAGCAGTCCCACGATGGCTAGCGGAGAGACCCAGTACTTC
TRBJ1-5,.,many,TRBV6-5,CASSYSAGTGDSPQHF,TGTGCCAGCAGTTACTCAGCCGGGACGGGAGATTCGCCCCAGCATTTT
TRBJ2-5,.,many,TRBV21-1,CASMAHCGDREGGLVETQYF,TGTGCCAGCATGGCCCATTGCGGAGACAGGGAGGGAGGCTTAGTGGAGACCCAGTACTTC
TRBJ2-3,.,few,TRBV6-5,CASSYSRGELTDTQYF,TGTGCCAGCAGTTACTCGAGGGGCGAACTCACAGATACGCAGTATTTT
TRBJ2-7,.,many,TRBV10-3,CAAQALASYEQYF,TGTGCCGCCCAGGCGCTGGCGTCCTACGAGCAGTACTTC
TRBJ2-7,.,few,TRBV29-1,CSVEVETSYEQYF,TGCAGCGTTGAAGTTGAGACTAGTTACGAGCAGTACTTC
TRBJ2-1,.,few,TRBV9,CASSLTEYNEQFF,TGTGCCAGCAGCCTTACAGAATACAATGAGCAGTTCTTC